Each of the 5 T cell receptor beta chains below was sequenced from the same sample in a study of blood T cells in healthy people across ages. A J-beta primer mix and a sample-barcoded 5' primer were used in a second PCR of about 7 to 12 cycles. In TCRdb, the 5' RACE reads were re-called with MiXCR into one record per CDR3 protein. The profile shows around 650,000 distinct CDR3 sequences, 40% to 45% of them singletons. Sequencing was carried out using blood. Receptors were obtained from a man older than 75 in good health.

The genes are TRBV11-3 and TRBJ2-1; 9 bases align to TRBD2. The J segment lost 9 bases and the V segment lost 3 bases, leaving 9 bases of the junction unmatched. The CDR3 contains 15 residues. Per germline, CDR1 SGHNT and CDR2 YENEEA. CDR3 DNA: TGTGCCAGCAGCTTGATTAGCGGGAGTCATGGTGAGCAGTTCTTC. Translation: CASSLISGSHGEQFF.

The rearrangement uses TRBV3-1 and TRBJ2-4; D perhaps matches TRBD2 (5 bases). This CDR3 contains 15 residues. The V end lost 2 bases, the J end lost 13 bases, and 21 bases lay between the germline ends. CDR1 and CDR2 from the germline V gene are LGHDT and YNNKEL (reference sequence). The CDR3: CASSQRTPPGNEQYF. The CDR3 DNA reads as TGTGCCAGCAGCCAAAGGACTCCCCCGGGAAATGAGCAGTACTTC.

Worth noting for this clonotype: This could be a read error, since a much larger clone is one nucleotide away. This rearrangement joins TRBV11-3 to TRBJ2-5; 7 bases are shared with TRBD2. CDR1 is SGHNT, CDR2 YENEEA, per germline. The CDR3 covers 20 residues. Germline trimming cut 5 bases from V and 11 bases from J; bases unmatched to any gene: 32. The chain's CDR3 is CASSPVNAGLLSSSYNEQYF. CDR3 in DNA: TGTGCCAGCAGCCCGGTTAACGCGGGACTACTCTCTAGCTCCTACAATGAGCAGTACTTC.

The V call is TRBV6-1, the J call TRBJ2-2; a weak D match, TRBD2 (5 bases). Between the trimmed V and J ends, which lost 3 bases and 4 bases, there was a span of 12 bases. Germline loops: CDR1 MNHNS, CDR2 SASEGT. This CDR3 region has 15 residues. CDR3 nucleotide sequence: TGTGCCAGCAGTGAGGGCGGGTATATCACCGGGGAGCTGTTTTTT. This sequence encodes CASSEGGYITGELFF.

A few counts support this clonotype. The rearrangement uses TRBV20-1 and TRBJ1-2; 8 bases fit TRBD1. Germline CDR1 is DFQATT and CDR2 is SNEGSKA (reference sequence). The CDR3 is made up of 14 amino acids. Trimming removed 2 bases from V and 0 bases from J; junction bases left unmatched: 2. CDR3 coding DNA: TGCAGTGCTAGATCGGACAGGGCTAACTATGGCTACACCTTC. It is translated as CSARSDRANYGYTF.